This T cell receptor beta chain originates from a study of CD8 T cells in Susac syndrome. On the study more broadly: Among sequenced Susac syndrome patients, more than five had active disease and roughly eight were in remission.

This CDR3 comprises 15 residues. Between the trimmed V and J ends, which lost 0 bases and 7 bases, there was a span of 14 bases. Germline V gene lookup returns CDR1 SGHRS and CDR2 YFSETQ. Whole-study results and caveats: Some 15 Susac-specific public clones were found in total CD8+ repertoires and roughly five in CD8+ TEMRA repertoires.

Random hexamers were used to reverse transcribe the RNA input (0.5 to 1 ug). TCRdb used MiXCR to reprocess the immunoSEQ multiplex PCR reads, holding one entry per CDR3 protein. The table lists about 100,000 distinct CDR3 sequences, nearly 97% of them singletons. TEMRA cells were FACS-enriched, with CD8+ and CD4+ T cells isolated negatively. Details on this clonotype: The target antigen is unknown.

This TCR was sampled from a human donor with Susac syndrome. The sequencing input was CD8+ T cells from PBMCs. This chain uses TRBV5-1 with TRBJ2-1; D remains ambiguous. For the CDR3, the DNA is TGCGCCAGCAGCTTGGAATTCGGGCGGCAAAATGAGCAGTTCTTC. Encoded protein: CASSLEFGRQNEQFF.